These 17 T cell receptor beta chains share one sample of origin, sequenced in a study of breast tumors, draining lymph nodes, adjacent tissues. Samples came from axillary lymph nodes draining the breast cancer. MiXCR, run by TCRdb on the multiplex PCR reads, gives a single entry per CDR3 protein. The data show 290,000 or so distinct CDR3 sequences, 30% to 35% seen once. The material sequenced was axillary lymph node tissue. These TCRs come from a female donor with breast cancer. Some clones in this sample may be carry-over from other donors' samples.

This chain links TRBV4-2 with TRBJ1-4; D is unresolved. Germline values: CDR1 LGHNA, CDR2 YNFKEQ. Trimming took off 0 bases at V and 7 bases at J, with 9 bases between the two ends. The length of the CDR3 is 14 residues. The CDR3 is CASSQDAGSEKLFF. In DNA, the CDR3 is TGTGCCAGCAGCCAAGATGCCGGGAGTGAAAAACTGTTTTTT.

This clonotype was found many times. This chain links TRBV24-1 with TRBJ2-1; tentative D call: TRBD1 (5 bases). Germline values: CDR1 KGHDR, CDR2 SFDVKD. The CDR3 has 15 residues. The V and J ends lost 0 bases and 9 bases respectively, with 14 bases between them. In DNA form, the CDR3 reads TGTGCCACCAGTGATTTGCGGAGAGCCCAGGGTGAGCAGTTCTTC. It is translated as CATSDLRRAQGEQFF.

The chain employs TRBV11-3 and TRBJ2-2, with D unclear. The CDR3 is made up of 15 amino acids. Germline-derived CDR1 and CDR2 are SGHNT and YENEEA. V was cut by 3 bases and J by 4 bases, with 12 bases left in between. The CDR3 DNA is TGTGCCAGCAGCTTTACGGCCAAAGCCACCGGGGAGCTGTTTTTT. It encodes CASSFTAKATGELFF.

This clonotype was counted many times. The chain has TRBV28 and TRBJ1-6, with TRBD1 matching 9 bases. Germline CDR1 and CDR2: MDHEN and SYDVKM. V shed 8 bases, J shed 8 bases, and the junction held 4 bases outside the gene matches. The CDR3 contains 13 residues. CDR3 in amino acids: CASLGQGYSPLHF. The CDR3 DNA reads as TGTGCCAGCTTGGGACAGGGATATTCACCCCTCCACTTT.

This clonotype has at least ten counts. The rearrangement joins TRBV20-1 to TRBJ2-2, with D maybe TRBD1 (6 bases). The V end was cut by 4 bases, the J end by 0 bases, with 18 bases between. In germline, CDR1 is DFQATT, CDR2 SNEGSKA (reference sequence). The CDR3 sequence is 17 residues long. In nucleotides, the CDR3 is TGCAGTGCTATGGGGGACACCCCGTTCGCGAACACCGGGGAGCTGTTTTTT. Amino acid sequence: CSAMGDTPFANTGELFF.

This clonotype was found many times. The gene calls are TRBV24-1 and TRBJ2-6; 7 nucleotides align to TRBD2. CDR1 and CDR2 from the germline V gene are KGHDR and SFDVKD. The CDR3 sequence is 18 residues long. The trim removed 1 base at V and 2 bases at J, leaving 7 bases unmatched. Here the CDR3 DNA reads TGTGCCACCAGTGATTTTAATACGGGGGGTACTGGGGCCAACGTCCTGACTTTC. Protein: CATSDFNTGGTGANVLTF.

This clonotype was detected many times. V and J are TRBV6-1 and TRBJ2-7; D not resolved. Germline lookup yields CDR1 MNHNS and CDR2 SASEGT. This CDR3 is 13 amino acids long. Between the trimmed V and J ends, which lost 3 bases and 1 base, there was a span of 7 bases. The CDR3 protein is CASSEASSYEQYF. CDR3 in DNA: TGTGCCAGCAGTGAGGCCTCTTCCTACGAGCAGTACTTC.

This clonotype has a handful of counts. It may be a read error: a sequence one base away is much more abundant. The gene calls are TRBV11-2 and TRBJ1-3; D unclear. The V gene's germline CDR1 is SGHAT and CDR2 FQNNGV. Trimming stripped 6 bases from V and 8 bases from J, with 17 bases between. This CDR3 has 14 residues. CDR3 coding DNA: TGTGCCAGCAGTCTCTCCCGACGGCGAGACACCATATATTTT. As protein: CASSLSRRRDTIYF.

This clonotype was counted at least ten times. One end of the junction varies from germline; a read error may be responsible. The chain uses TRBV6-4 and TRBJ1-2; 10 positions agree with TRBD1. CDR3 length equals 15 residues. CDR1 and CDR2 (germline): MRHNA, SNTAGT. CDR3 sequence: CASTQDPDRGNPNVF. The CDR3 nucleotides read TGTGCCAGCACCCAGGACCCGGACAGGGGGAACCCAAATGTCTTC.

This clonotype was seen just once. The junction and the germline gene differ at one end; a read error may be behind it. This chain connects TRBV5-5 to TRBJ2-2; TRBD1 is a possible D gene (7 bases). This CDR3 contains 16 residues. Germline V lookup: CDR1 SGHKS, CDR2 YYEKEE (reference sequence). The CDR3 nucleotides read TGTGCCAGCAGCCACTGGACAGGAGCGAACACCGGGGGGCTGTTTTTT. It is translated as CASSHWTGANTGGLFF.

This clonotype was counted many times. The gene calls are TRBV20-1 and TRBJ2-3; 7 bases match TRBD2. Germline-derived CDR1 and CDR2 are DFQATT and SNEGSKA (reference sequence). This CDR3 region has 14 residues. J gave up 6 bases and V 2 bases, and 8 bases lay outside the gene matches. The CDR3 loop is CSARLAGAFDTQYF. CDR3 DNA: TGCAGTGCTAGACTGGCGGGAGCATTTGATACGCAGTATTTT.

This clonotype was observed many times. The chain joins TRBV20-1 to TRBJ2-7, with D unresolved. Trimming stripped 3 bases from V and 4 bases from J, with 10 bases between. Germline V lookup: CDR1 DFQATT, CDR2 SNEGSKA (reference sequence). The CDR3 spans 12 residues. The DNA of the CDR3 is TGCAGTGCTAGCCCCAGAAGGTACGAGCAGTACTTC. Amino acid sequence: CSASPRRYEQYF.

V is TRBV5-6 and J is TRBJ2-2, with 13 bases matching TRBD2. This CDR3 has 15 amino acids. Unmatched junction bases numbered 6, after V lost 5 bases and J lost 8 bases. Germline V gene sequence: CDR1 SGHDT, CDR2 YYEEEE. The CDR3 bases are TGTGCCAGCAGTTACCGACTAGCGGGAGGAGGGGAGCTGTTTTTT. Translated: CASSYRLAGGGELFF. Full variable domain (outside the CDR3, taken from reference TRBV5-6 and TRBJ2-2): DAGVTQSPTHLIKTRGQQVTLRCSPKSGHDTVSWYQQALGQGPQFIFQYYEEEERQRGNFPDRFSGHQFPNYSSELNVNALLLGDSALYLCASSYRLAGGGELFFGEGSRLTVL.

This clonotype appeared a few times. The rearrangement joins TRBV7-2 to TRBJ2-2, with a possible D match to TRBD2 (5 bases). Trimming cost V 8 bases and J 5 bases, with 15 bases left between them. In germline, CDR1 is SGHTA, CDR2 FQGNSA. This CDR3 region has 14 residues. The CDR3 sequence is CASSPMTGTGELFF. Written as DNA, the CDR3 is TGTGCCAGCTCGCCTATGACGGGGACCGGGGAGCTGTTTTTT.

This clonotype was found many times. The chain uses TRBV30 and TRBJ1-5; D is unclear. V shed 0 bases and J shed 2 bases, with 5 bases lying between them. This CDR3 is 13 amino acids long. Germline CDR1 and CDR2: GTSNPN and SVGIG (reference sequence). The CDR3 reads CAWSVTGNQPQHF. As DNA, the CDR3 is TGTGCCTGGAGTGTAACTGGCAATCAGCCCCAGCATTTT.

Regarding this clonotype: The DNA is omitted, as the CDR3 cannot be located on it reliably, and the CDR3 follows TCRdb's listing. The chain links TRBV4-2 to TRBJ1-2; no DNA check was done on the table's D call, TRBD1. The CDR3 is 20 amino acids in total, end residues counted. CDR1 and CDR2 (germline): LGHNA, YNFKEQ. CDR3 in amino acids: CASSQGTGPYEQYFGPGYTF.

This clonotype was counted ten times or more. The chain has TRBV2 and TRBJ1-4; weak D call: TRBD1 (5 bases). Trimming removed 6 bases from V and 5 bases from J, with 10 bases in between. The germline V gene encodes CDR1 SNHLY and CDR2 FYNNEI. The CDR3 sequence is 13 residues long. The CDR3 sequence: CASRKGVNEKLFF. The CDR3 coding sequence is TGTGCCAGCAGAAAAGGGGTAAATGAAAAACTGTTTTTT. The whole variable domain, remainder taken from reference TRBV2 and TRBJ1-4, is EPEVTQTPSHQVTQMGQEVILRCVPISNHLYFYWYRQILGQKVEFLVSFYNNEISEKSEIFDDQFSVERPDGSNFTLKIRSTKLEDSAMYFCASRKGVNEKLFFGSGTQLSVL.